The rows below give T cell receptor beta chains drawn from one sample of a study of blood T cell repertoires in COVID-19. The table came from immunoSEQ multiplex PCR; TCRdb's copy has only in-frame clones and leaves some out. The sample has about 240,000 clones, approximately 83% seen once. Sequencing input: PBMCs or T cells enriched from blood (not recorded which). Receptors originate from a woman aged 40 to 50 with acute COVID-19. CDR3s include the opening cysteine and the closing phenylalanine or tryptophan. D genes are given only for firm matches. Rows give clone size only sometimes, using once, few, many, or a class for an expanded clone.

j_call d_call clone_size v_call cdr3_nt cdr3_aa
TRBJ2-7 TRBD1 NA TRBV9 TGTGCCAGCAGCATGGGACAGGGGGCCTACGAGCAGTACTTC CASSMGQGAYEQYF
TRBJ2-7 TRBD2 NA TRBV7-9 TGTGCCAGCAGCCTCCCTAGCGGGCACAGCTCCTACGAGCAGTACTTC CASSLPSGHSSYEQYF
TRBJ2-5 NA NA TRBV19 TGTGCCAGTAGTATATCCCCCAATGCGGAGACCCAGTACTTC CASSISPNAETQYF
TRBJ2-2 NA NA TRBV6-5 TGTGCCAGCAGTTACTCCGGCTACGGGACCGGGGAGCTGTTTTTT CASSYSGYGTGELFF
TRBJ2-7 TRBD2 once TRBV11-3 TGTGCCAGCAGCCCCCAGGGACTAGCGGACAACTCCTACGAGCAGTACTTC CASSPQGLADNSYEQYF
TRBJ1-5 NA few TRBV2 TGTGCCAGCAGTGAACGCGGGACGTTTAATCAGCCCCAGCATTTT CASSERGTFNQPQHF
TRBJ2-2 TRBD2 NA TRBV7-3 TGTGCCAGCAGCTTGACACTAGCGGGGAACACCGGGGAGCTGTTTTTT CASSLTLAGNTGELFF
TRBJ2-1 TRBD1 NA TRBV10-2 TGCGCCAGCAGTGGTAGGGACAGGGCCTACAATGAGCAGTTCTTC CASSGRDRAYNEQFF
TRBJ2-5 NA NA TRBV5-1 TGCGCCAGCTCACGGGGTAGTCCGGAAGAGACCCAGTACTTC CASSRGSPEETQYF
TRBJ2-2 TRBD1 few TRBV11-2 TGTGCCAGCAGCCCTCGACAGGGAAACACCGGGGAGCTGTTTTTT CASSPRQGNTGELFF
TRBJ2-5 TRBD2 NA TRBV19 TGTGCCAGTAGTACCCGCACTAGCGGAGAACTCCAAGAGACCCAGTACTTC CASSTRTSGELQETQYF
TRBJ2-2 TRBD2 NA TRBV7-6 TGTGCCAGCAGCTTAGGTACTAGCGGGGCCACCGGGGAGCTGTTTTTT CASSLGTSGATGELFF
TRBJ2-1 NA NA TRBV5-5 TGTGCCAGCAGCTACTCGACGCAGGGGCGCGGTGAGCAGTTCTTC CASSYSTQGRGEQFF
TRBJ2-5 NA NA TRBV7-3 TGTGCCAGCAGCTTGGCGGGGAGGAGGCAAGAGACCCAGTACTTC CASSLAGRRQETQYF
TRBJ2-2 TRBD1 few TRBV29-1 TGCAGCGCCGGTCCGGGACAGGGGGCCACCGGGGAGCTGTTTTTT CSAGPGQGATGELFF
TRBJ2-5 TRBD2 NA TRBV2 TGTGCCAGCAAACTAGCGGGAGGAGGGAGGGAGACCCAGTACTTC CASKLAGGGRETQYF
TRBJ2-7 TRBD1 NA TRBV12-3/TRBV12-4 TGTGCCAGCAGTCGGACAGGGCTCGAGCAGTACTTC CASSRTGLEQYF
TRBJ2-5 NA NA TRBV5-8 TGTGCCAGCAGCTTTTTGGGAGTTGGAGAGACCCAGTACTTC CASSFLGVGETQYF
TRBJ2-1 NA NA TRBV6-5 TGTGCCAGCAGTTACCACCAGGGGAATGAGCAGTTCTTC CASSYHQGNEQFF
TRBJ1-5 TRBD1 NA TRBV3-1/TRBV3-2 TGTGCCAGCGGACAGGGTAACAATCAGCCCCAGCATTTT CASGQGNNQPQHF
TRBJ2-7 NA NA TRBV11-3 TGTGCCAGCAGCTTAGAACTATTAGCCGAGCAGTACTTC CASSLELLAEQYF
TRBJ1-1 TRBD1 NA TRBV18 TGTGCCAGCACCGGGACAGGCATGAACACTGAAGCTTTCTTT CASTGTGMNTEAFF
TRBJ1-6 TRBD1 NA TRBV25-1 TGTGCCAGCATTGGGACGGACAGGCCGCCCTATTCACCCCTCCACTTT CASIGTDRPPYSPLHF
TRBJ2-2 NA few TRBV11-3 TGTGCCAGCAGCTTAGATCTTGGTGGACACGGCGGGGAGCTGTTTTTT CASSLDLGGHGGELFF
TRBJ1-2 TRBD1 NA TRBV25-1 TGTGCCAGCAGTGAGGACAGGGGACTGGGGGGAGGCTACACCTTC CASSEDRGLGGGYTF
TRBJ1-2 NA NA TRBV11-3 TGTGCCAGCAGCTTAGGACAGGAGTACTATGGCTACACCTTC CASSLGQEYYGYTF
TRBJ1-4 NA NA TRBV5-8 TGTGCCAGCAGCTTAGACAGAGCAACTAATGAAAAACTGTTTTTT CASSLDRATNEKLFF
TRBJ1-1 TRBD1 NA TRBV5-1 TGCGCCAGCAGCGTGGACAGGGAGGGCGAAGCTTTCTTT CASSVDREGEAFF
TRBJ2-7 NA NA TRBV2 TGTGCCAGCAGTGACTCCGGGGGACCCTACGAGCAGTACTTC CASSDSGGPYEQYF
TRBJ1-3 NA NA TRBV2 TGTGCCAGCAGCAACAGGGCTGGAAACACCATATATTTT CASSNRAGNTIYF
TRBJ2-1 TRBD2 NA TRBV12-5 TGTGCTAGTGGTTTTGAAGCGGGAGGTTTCAATGAGCAGTTCTTC CASGFEAGGFNEQFF
TRBJ2-2 TRBD2 NA TRBV7-9 TGTGCCAGCAGCGCGCGACTAGCGGGAGCGAACACCGGGGAGCTGTTTTTT CASSARLAGANTGELFF
TRBJ1-2 TRBD1 once TRBV3-1/TRBV3-2 TGTGCCAGCAGCCAATCAGGGGGCGAAGGAGAGGGGACTTATGGCTACACCTTC CASSQSGGEGEGTYGYTF
TRBJ2-1 TRBD2 NA TRBV28 TGTGCCAGCAGTTCCCCGACCCGGACTAGCGGGAGAGTCGATGAGCAGTTCTTC CASSSPTRTSGRVDEQFF
TRBJ2-1 TRBD1 NA TRBV28 TGTGCCAGCAGTTTGGGTTTGACAGGGGTTTACAATGAGCAGTTCTTC CASSLGLTGVYNEQFF
TRBJ2-1 TRBD2 NA TRBV5-1 TGCGCCAGCAGCCCGGAACTAGCGGGAGCCAATGAGCAGTTCTTC CASSPELAGANEQFF
TRBJ1-3 TRBD1 NA TRBV29-1 TGCAGCGCCCAAAGGGGACAGCCCTCTGGAAACACCATATATTTT CSAQRGQPSGNTIYF
TRBJ1-1 NA NA TRBV10-3 TGTGCCATCAGTGAGTCGACAGGCGCTAACACTGAAGCTTTCTTT CAISESTGANTEAFF
TRBJ2-2 TRBD1 once TRBV7-2 TGTGCCAGCAGCTTGCGGTCGGGACAGGGGGCCGGGGAGCTGTTTTTT CASSLRSGQGAGELFF
TRBJ2-2 NA NA TRBV5-6 TGTGCCAGCAGCCCTGACAGCTACACCGGGGAGCTGTTTTTT CASSPDSYTGELFF
TRBJ2-2 TRBD1 NA TRBV6-5 TGTGCCAGCAGTAAACAGGGGGCGCGTCCCGGGGAGCTGTTTTTT CASSKQGARPGELFF
TRBJ2-3 NA NA TRBV9 TGTGCCAGCAGCGTGCACGGGGAGGGCACAGATACGCAGTATTTT CASSVHGEGTDTQYF
TRBJ1-5 NA few TRBV2 TGTGCCAGCAGTGAAGGGCTCTGGCAGCCCCAGCATTTT CASSEGLWQPQHF
TRBJ1-2 TRBD1 NA TRBV3-1/TRBV3-2 TGTGCCAGCAGCCCCGGGACAGGAGCTAACTATGGCTACACCTTC CASSPGTGANYGYTF
TRBJ2-7 NA NA TRBV27 TGTGCCAGCAGTTTAGAGGCAGGGCGATCCTACGAGCAGTACTTC CASSLEAGRSYEQYF
TRBJ2-5 NA NA TRBV19 TGTGCCAGTAGTATTTCAGGCTCTCAAGAGACCCAGTACTTC CASSISGSQETQYF
TRBJ2-7 TRBD2 NA TRBV11-1 TGTGCCAGCAGCTCAAGCGGGAGTTTGTACGAGCAGTACTTC CASSSSGSLYEQYF
TRBJ1-1 NA once TRBV30 TGTGCCTGGAGTGTAGGAGGGTACACTGAAGCTTTCTTT CAWSVGGYTEAFF
TRBJ1-6 NA NA TRBV12-3/TRBV12-4 TGTGCCAGCAGTGCACAGGGATCACCCCTCCACTTT CASSAQGSPLHF
TRBJ1-1 TRBD1 once TRBV11-3 TGTGCCAGCAGCTTAGCAGGACAGGGTCGGACTGAAGCTTTCTTT CASSLAGQGRTEAFF
TRBJ2-3 NA once TRBV5-8 TGTGCCAGCAGCTTGGAGGCAGGTACAGATACGCAGTATTTT CASSLEAGTDTQYF